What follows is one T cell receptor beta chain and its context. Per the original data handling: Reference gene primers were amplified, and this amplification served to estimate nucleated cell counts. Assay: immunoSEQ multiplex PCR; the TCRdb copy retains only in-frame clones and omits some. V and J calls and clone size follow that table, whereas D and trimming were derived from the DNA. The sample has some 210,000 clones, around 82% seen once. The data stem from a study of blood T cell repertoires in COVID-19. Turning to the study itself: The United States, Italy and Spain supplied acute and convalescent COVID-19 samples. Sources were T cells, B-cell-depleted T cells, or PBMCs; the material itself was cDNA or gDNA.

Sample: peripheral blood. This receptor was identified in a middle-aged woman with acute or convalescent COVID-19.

CDR3 in DNA: TGTGCCAGCAGCCAAGACGGCGAAACAGGGGCTACCATAAGCTCCTATAATTCACCCCTCCACTTT. It yields the protein CASSQDGETGATISSYNSPLHF. The chain combines TRBV3-1 (or the pseudogene TRBV3-2) with TRBJ1-6; 7 bases are a match to TRBD1. The germline V gene has CDR1 LGHDT and CDR2 YNNKEL (reference sequence). With V trimmed by 0 bases and J by 0 bases, 17 bases remained unmatched. The CDR3 runs 22 residues.